This T cell receptor (beta chain) appears in the sequencing data of a study of T cells in localized non-small cell lung cancer. General observations from the study: Tumor showed lower T cell clonality than uninvolved adjacent lung, where it was highest. Longer overall survival accompanied higher blood T cell density.

Trimming shortened V by 2 bases and J by 1 base, and 11 bases separated the two germline ends. Per germline, CDR1 MNHEY and CDR2 SVGAGI. The CDR3 sequence is 15 residues long. Turning to this clone: Its specificity is unknown.

Measured with immunoSEQ multiplex PCR; TCRdb has only the in-frame clones, and not every one. The sample consists of roughly 72,000 clones, approximately 80% of them appearing once. The chain joins TRBV6-5 to TRBJ1-1; no clear D. Sequenced here: peripheral blood, sampled before any cancer treatment. The sequence was collected from a female donor aged 60 or older with stage I lung adenocarcinoma. CDR3 nucleotides: TGTGCCAGCAGTTACGGGTTCCTACAGAACACTGAAGCTTTCTTT. Amino acids: CASSYGFLQNTEAFF.